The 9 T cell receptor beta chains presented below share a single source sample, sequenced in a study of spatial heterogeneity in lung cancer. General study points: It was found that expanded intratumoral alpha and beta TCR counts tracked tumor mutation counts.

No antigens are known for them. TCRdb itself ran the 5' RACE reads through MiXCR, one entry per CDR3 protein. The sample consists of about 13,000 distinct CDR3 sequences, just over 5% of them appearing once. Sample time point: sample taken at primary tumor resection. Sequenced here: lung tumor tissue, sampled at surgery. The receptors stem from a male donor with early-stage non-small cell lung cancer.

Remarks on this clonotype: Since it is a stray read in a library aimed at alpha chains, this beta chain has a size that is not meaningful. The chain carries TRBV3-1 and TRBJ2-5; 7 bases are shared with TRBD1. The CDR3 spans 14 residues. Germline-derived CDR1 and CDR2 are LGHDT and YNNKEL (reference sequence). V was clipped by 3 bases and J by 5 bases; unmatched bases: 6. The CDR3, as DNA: TGTGCCAGCAGCCAGACAAGACAGGGTGAGACCCAGTACTTC. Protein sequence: CASSQTRQGETQYF.

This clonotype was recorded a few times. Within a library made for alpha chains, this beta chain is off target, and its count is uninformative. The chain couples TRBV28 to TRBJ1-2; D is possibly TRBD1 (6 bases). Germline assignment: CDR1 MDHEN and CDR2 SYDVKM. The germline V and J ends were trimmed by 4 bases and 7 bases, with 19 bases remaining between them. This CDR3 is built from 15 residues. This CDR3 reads CASSSPPTGHLGYTF. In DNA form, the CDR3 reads TGTGCCAGCAGTTCTCCCCCGACAGGCCATCTTGGCTACACCTTC.

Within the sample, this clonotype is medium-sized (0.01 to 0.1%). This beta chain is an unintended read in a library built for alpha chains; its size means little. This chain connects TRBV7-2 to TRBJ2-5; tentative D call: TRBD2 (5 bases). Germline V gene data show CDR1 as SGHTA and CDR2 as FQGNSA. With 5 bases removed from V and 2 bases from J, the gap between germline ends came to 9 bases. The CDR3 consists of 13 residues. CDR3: CASSPRRQETQYF. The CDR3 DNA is TGTGCCAGCAGCCCCAGGAGGCAAGAGACCCAGTACTTC. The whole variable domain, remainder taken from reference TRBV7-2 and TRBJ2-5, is GAGVSQSPSNKVTEKGKDVELRCDPISGHTALYWYRQSLGQGLEFLIYFQGNSAPDKSGLPSDRFSAERTGGSVSTLTIQRTQQEDSAVYLCASSPRRQETQYFGPGTRLLVL.

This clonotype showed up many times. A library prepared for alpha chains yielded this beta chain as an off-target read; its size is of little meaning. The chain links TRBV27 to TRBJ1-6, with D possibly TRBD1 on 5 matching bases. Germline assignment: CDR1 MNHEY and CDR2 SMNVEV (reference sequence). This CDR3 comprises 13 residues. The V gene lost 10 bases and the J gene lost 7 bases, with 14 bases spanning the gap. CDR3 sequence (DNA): TGTGCCACCCCCCGGGGGGAGAATTCACCCCTCCACTTT. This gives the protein CATPRGENSPLHF.

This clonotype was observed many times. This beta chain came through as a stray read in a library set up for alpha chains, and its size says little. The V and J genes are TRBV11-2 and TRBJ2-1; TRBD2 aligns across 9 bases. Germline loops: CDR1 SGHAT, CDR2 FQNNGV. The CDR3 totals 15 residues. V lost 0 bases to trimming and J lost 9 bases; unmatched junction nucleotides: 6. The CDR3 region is CASSLESSGAIEQFF. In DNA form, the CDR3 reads TGTGCCAGCAGCTTAGAGTCTAGCGGGGCGATTGAGCAGTTCTTC.

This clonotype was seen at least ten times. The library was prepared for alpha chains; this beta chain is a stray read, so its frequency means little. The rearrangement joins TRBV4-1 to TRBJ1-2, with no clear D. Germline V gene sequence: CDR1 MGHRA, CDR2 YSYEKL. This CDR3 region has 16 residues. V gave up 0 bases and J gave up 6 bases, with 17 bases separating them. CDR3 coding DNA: TGCGCCAGCAGCCAAGAAATTGTCCGGGCGAGGGATGGCTACACCTTC. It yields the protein CASSQEIVRARDGYTF.

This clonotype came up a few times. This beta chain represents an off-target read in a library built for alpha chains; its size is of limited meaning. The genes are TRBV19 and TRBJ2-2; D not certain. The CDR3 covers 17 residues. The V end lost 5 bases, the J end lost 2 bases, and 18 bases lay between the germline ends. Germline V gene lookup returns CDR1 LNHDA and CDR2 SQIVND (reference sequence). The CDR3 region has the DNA TGTGCCAGTAGTCGCCTCAGAGTGCAAACCAACACCGGGGAGCTGTTTTTT. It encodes CASSRLRVQTNTGELFF.

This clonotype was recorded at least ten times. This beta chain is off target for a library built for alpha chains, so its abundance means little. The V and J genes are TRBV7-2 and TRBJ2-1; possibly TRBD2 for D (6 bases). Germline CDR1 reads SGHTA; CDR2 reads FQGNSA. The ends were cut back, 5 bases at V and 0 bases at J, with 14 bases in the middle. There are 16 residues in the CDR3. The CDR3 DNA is TGTGCCAGCAGCCTGGGACTTTCAAGCTCCTACAATGAGCAGTTCTTC. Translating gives CASSLGLSSSYNEQFF.

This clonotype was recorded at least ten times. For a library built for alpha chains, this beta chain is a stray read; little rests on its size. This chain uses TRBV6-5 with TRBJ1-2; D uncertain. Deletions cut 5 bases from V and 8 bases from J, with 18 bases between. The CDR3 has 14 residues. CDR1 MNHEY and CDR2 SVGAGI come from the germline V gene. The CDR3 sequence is CASSLLGPRGGYTF. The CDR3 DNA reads TGTGCCAGCAGTCTACTCGGGCCCCGAGGCGGCTACACCTTC.